This TCR beta chain is from a study of metastatic and nonmetastatic thyroid tumors. Study summary: Repertoires of blood and of tissue (tumor or nodule) from malignant and benign thyroid patients were compared. The study, taken as a whole, reports: For both blood and tumor, malignant thyroid tumors reportedly showed significantly higher TCR beta diversity than benign nodules did.

This clone has at least ten counts. Its antigen is not identified. Ahead of thyroid surgery, no patient had received treatment of any kind. Trimming removed 8 bases from V and 0 bases from J, with 6 bases in between. CDR1 SGHNT and CDR2 YENEEA come from the germline V gene. This CDR3 region has 12 residues. In the study's own analysis: The study built a papillary thyroid cancer distant-metastasis classifier from CDR3 differences across clinicopathological groups. TCRdb reassembled clones from the PCR reads with MiXCR. The V and J calls were not made by the authors but by TCRdb's processing. This sample has around 15,000 clones; roughly 36% occur once, and the top ten carry approximately 10%.

The clonotype comes from a male donor with papillary thyroid cancer or a benign thyroid nodule (not recorded which). Some clones in this sample may be carry-over from other donors' samples. Sequenced: tumor tissue. V usage is TRBV11-3 and J usage is TRBJ2-3; maybe TRBD2 (5 bases). CDR3 nucleotide sequence: TGTGCCAGCGGGAGAAGCACAGATACGCAGTATTTT. Residues: CASGRSTDTQYF.